This TCR beta chain is from a study of T-cell memory formation after mild COVID-19. Study as a whole: Across donors, TCR clusters were largely donor specific. Findings of the study overall: Clones which contracted sat mainly in CM and EM if CD4+, and in EMRA if CD8+.

In this sample, this clonotype turned up a few times. What it recognizes is unknown. 5'RACE with constant-segment primers built TCRalpha and TCRbeta cDNA libraries with UMIs. Using its own MiXCR run on the 5' RACE reads, TCRdb lists one record per CDR3 protein. Found here are 550,000 to 700,000 distinct CDR3 sequences, about a sixth of them singletons; the top ten hold 12%. CDR1 is LGHNA and CDR2 is YSLEER in the germline V gene. Trimming stripped 0 bases from V and 9 bases from J, with 12 bases between. This CDR3 region has 14 residues. The sequence was obtained from an adult woman who had mild COVID-19 (a few samples of this study predate the infection). Cell type and time point are not known. The V and J genes are TRBV4-3 and TRBJ2-1; D is undetermined. The sequenced sample was PBMCs or a T cell subset sorted from them (not recorded which). CDR3 protein: CASSQDRERSEQFF. The CDR3 region has the DNA TGCGCCAGCAGCCAAGATCGAGAAAGGAGTGAGCAGTTCTTC.